Below, 23 T cell receptor beta chains from the same sample are listed, as sequenced in a study of blood T cell repertoires in COVID-19. TCRdb keeps only in-frame clones here, not all; method: immunoSEQ multiplex PCR. The data show some 250,000 clones, 80% to 85% seen once. The sequenced sample consisted of peripheral blood. These TCRs come from a woman aged 60 to 75 with active or convalescent COVID-19.

Note on this clone: Distinct nucleotide sequences in the sample also encode this CDR3. V usage is TRBV6-2 or TRBV6-3 and J usage is TRBJ2-5; 8 bases line up with TRBD2. Losses at the gene ends were 2 bases for V and 0 bases for J; bases not matched to a gene: 2. Per germline, CDR1 MNHEY and CDR2 SVGEGT. The CDR3 is 15 residues long. In DNA form, the CDR3 reads TGTGCCAGCAGTTACAGCGGGGGTAACCAAGAGACCCAGTACTTC. Protein product: CASSYSGGNQETQYF.

The genes are TRBV9 and TRBJ1-4; D remains unclear. The germline gives CDR1 SGDLS, CDR2 YYNGEE. V shed 3 bases and J shed 8 bases, with 8 bases lying between them. The CDR3 covers 12 residues. The CDR3 is CASSGFEEKLFF. The CDR3, as DNA: TGTGCCAGCAGCGGGTTTGAGGAAAAACTGTTTTTT.

The chain uses TRBV5-1 and TRBJ2-2, with unresolved D. The V end lost 0 bases, the J end lost 5 bases, and 8 bases lay between the germline ends. There are 14 residues in the CDR3. Germline lookup yields CDR1 SGHRS and CDR2 YFSETQ. The chain's CDR3 is CASSLGRQTGELFF. The CDR3 coding sequence is TGCGCCAGCAGCTTGGGACGACAAACCGGGGAGCTGTTTTTT.

This rearrangement joins TRBV10-3 to TRBJ2-1; 8 bases fit TRBD2. V shed 4 bases, J shed 7 bases, and the junction held 6 bases outside the gene matches. In germline, CDR1 is ENHRY, CDR2 SYGVKD. CDR3 length equals 14 residues. The CDR3 region has the DNA TGTGCCATCAGTGCCAGCGGGGGATCGAATGAGCAGTTCTTC. Residues: CAISASGGSNEQFF.

The chain recombines TRBV3-1 (or the pseudogene TRBV3-2) with TRBJ1-3; tentative D call: TRBD1 (5 bases). Germline CDR1 is LGHDT and CDR2 is YNNKEL (reference sequence). V shed 6 bases and J shed 7 bases, with 13 bases lying between them. The CDR3 has 13 residues. This CDR3 is CASSPGPGNTIYF. As DNA, the CDR3 is TGTGCCAGCAGTCCAGGGCCCGGTAACACCATATATTTT.

Only one count was recorded for this clone. The chain links TRBV18 to TRBJ1-1; 7 bases map to TRBD1. The V gene's germline CDR1 is KGHSH and CDR2 LQKENI. The CDR3 length is 15 residues. Trimming removed 3 bases from V and 5 bases from J; junction bases left unmatched: 9. DNA for the CDR3: TGTGCCAGCTCACCCATGACAGGGTTTGAAACTGAAGCTTTCTTT. The encoded protein is CASSPMTGFETEAFF.

This clone was counted between two and nine times. The chain recombines TRBV6-1 with TRBJ2-2; perhaps TRBD2 as D (7 bases). Trimming pared 4 bases from V and 5 bases from J, leaving 17 bases between. The CDR3 runs 16 residues. Germline V gene lookup returns CDR1 MNHNS and CDR2 SASEGT. Written as DNA, the CDR3 is TGTGCCAGCAGTGGCTCCCTAGGGAGGGGGACCGGGGAGCTGTTTTTT. This gives the protein CASSGSLGRGTGELFF.

CDR3 region: CASSLRRGLSTDTQYF. CDR3 DNA sequence: TGTGCCAGCAGCTTGAGGCGGGGACTTAGCACAGATACGCAGTATTTT. The chain employs TRBV5-4 and TRBJ2-3, with TRBD2 as a possible D gene (6 bases). The CDR3 loop spans 16 amino acids. V was clipped by 1 base and J by 0 bases, with 12 bases between them. Germline V CDR1 and CDR2: SGHNT, YYREEE (reference sequence).

This sequence joins TRBV5-4 and TRBJ2-1; the D gene is possibly TRBD1 (6 bases). Looked up from germline, CDR1 is SGHNT and CDR2 is YYREEE (reference sequence). This CDR3 region has 16 residues. Trimming removed 5 bases from V and 4 bases from J, with 19 bases in between. This CDR3 reads CASSFSGVGVYNEQFF. In nucleotides, the CDR3 is TGTGCCAGCAGTTTTTCAGGGGTAGGAGTGTACAATGAGCAGTTCTTC.

This clone was seen a few times. The V gene is TRBV5-4, the J gene TRBJ1-2, with TRBD1 as a possible D gene (5 bases). This CDR3 contains 14 residues. Germline V CDR1 and CDR2: SGHNT, YYREEE (reference sequence). Trimming removed 4 bases at V and 4 bases at J, with 14 bases between. The CDR3 coding sequence is TGTGCCAGCAGCCCCCAGGGTGAAGGCTATGGCTACACCTTC. This codes for CASSPQGEGYGYTF. Complete variable domain (other parts from reference TRBV5-4 and TRBJ1-2): ETGVTQSPTHLIKTRGQQVTLRCSSQSGHNTVSWYQQALGQGPQFIFQYYREEENGRGNFPPRFSGLQFPNYSSELNVNALELDDSALYLCASSPQGEGYGYTFGSGTRLTVV.

This chain links TRBV5-1 with TRBJ1-2; 12 bases agree with TRBD1. The CDR3 length is 15 residues. Germline V CDR1 and CDR2: SGHRS, YFSETQ. J lost 7 bases, V lost 5 bases, and 9 bases had no gene match. The CDR3 is CASSYTGTGGGGYTF. The CDR3 bases are TGCGCCAGCAGTTACACCGGGACAGGGGGCGGTGGCTACACCTTC.

This chain uses TRBV3-1 (or the pseudogene TRBV3-2) with TRBJ2-6; D is perhaps TRBD2 (6 bases). V lost 0 bases and J lost 17, with 17 bases in between. Germline assignment: CDR1 LGHDT and CDR2 YNNKEL (reference sequence). The CDR3 is 14 residues long. CDR3 nucleotide sequence: TGTGCCAGCAGCCAAGAAAGGGCCGGAGGGCCCTTGACTTTC. It is translated as CASSQERAGGPLTF.

This clone was recorded once. The chain recombines TRBV19 with TRBJ1-3; D unclear. This CDR3 region has 15 residues. The germline gives CDR1 LNHDA, CDR2 SQIVND (reference sequence). V was pared by 10 bases and J by 3 bases, with 19 bases between. CDR3 in amino acids: CATAVWQTGGNTIYF. The CDR3 nucleotides are TGTGCCACCGCAGTGTGGCAGACGGGTGGAAACACCATATATTTT.

The gene calls are TRBV15 and TRBJ2-2; 13 bases map to TRBD2. Trimming at V came to 0 bases and at J to 6 bases, leaving 4 bases not matched to a gene. CDR1 LNHNV and CDR2 YYDKDF come from the germline V gene (reference sequence). The CDR3 has 17 residues. The CDR3 DNA follows: TGTGCCACCAGCAGAGATACTAGCGGGGGGGCGGCCGGGGAGCTGTTTTTT. This encodes CATSRDTSGGAAGELFF. The full variable domain, in which reference TRBV15 and TRBJ2-2 provide the parts outside the CDR3, is DAMVIQNPRYQVTQFGKPVTLSCSQTLNHNVMYWYQQKSSQAPKLLFHYYDKDFNNEADTPDNFQSRRPNTSFCFLDIRSPGLGDTAMYLCATSRDTSGGAAGELFFGEGSRLTVL.

The CDR3 loop reads CSVAGRAIWNEQFF. CDR3 nucleotides: TGCAGCGTTGCCGGCAGGGCTATTTGGAATGAGCAGTTCTTC. This chain connects TRBV29-1 to TRBJ2-1; perhaps TRBD1 as D (5 bases). The CDR3 has 14 amino acids. V was clipped by 4 bases and J by 7 bases, with 17 bases between them. CDR1 SQVTM and CDR2 ANQGSEA come from the germline V gene.

The genes are TRBV5-1 and TRBJ2-1; TRBD2 matches at 9 bases. Germline-derived CDR1 and CDR2 are SGHRS and YFSETQ. V shed 6 bases and J 3 bases; nucleotides not matched to a gene: 4. This CDR3 spans 14 amino acids. The CDR3 DNA is TGCGCCAGCACTAGAGCGGGGGGCTACAATGAGCAGTTCTTC. It yields the protein CASTRAGGYNEQFF.

This clone showed up just once. CDR3 amino acids: CASSTPGTGGGYEQYF. CDR3 sequence (DNA): TGTGCCAGCAGTACTCCCGGGACAGGGGGCGGTTACGAGCAGTACTTC. The V and J genes are TRBV28 and TRBJ2-7; 12 bases align to TRBD1. V shed 5 bases and J 4 bases; nucleotides not matched to a gene: 9. The CDR3 is made up of 16 amino acids. CDR1 and CDR2 (germline): MDHEN, SYDVKM.

With respect to this clone: In the same sample, other DNA sequences code for this CDR3. V gene TRBV19 combines with J gene TRBJ1-5; D remains ambiguous. Germline CDR1 and CDR2: LNHDA and SQIVND (reference sequence). The V and J ends lost 6 bases and 0 bases respectively, with 12 bases between them. CDR3 length equals 15 residues. The CDR3 region is CASSGQVDSNQPQHF. CDR3 sequence (DNA): TGTGCCAGTAGCGGTCAGGTTGATAGCAATCAGCCCCAGCATTTT.

The V call is TRBV2, the J call TRBJ2-1; TRBD2 might be the D (6 bases). Trimming cost V 6 bases and J 5 bases, with 11 bases left between them. CDR3 length equals 13 residues. The V gene's germline CDR1 is SNHLY and CDR2 FYNNEI. DNA of the CDR3: TGTGCCAGCAGATACCGGACTAACAATGAGCAGTTCTTC. It specifies CASRYRTNNEQFF.

The rearrangement uses TRBV5-1 and TRBJ1-6; TRBD1 aligns across 8 bases. The germline V gene encodes CDR1 SGHRS and CDR2 YFSETQ. The CDR3 totals 16 residues. The ends lost 5 bases at V and 8 bases at J; junction bases unmatched: 12. The CDR3 is CASSPAPGQAYSPLHF. The CDR3 DNA follows: TGCGCCAGCAGTCCCGCACCGGGACAGGCTTATTCACCCCTCCACTTT.

The chain has TRBV19 and TRBJ2-7; D remains unclear. With 1 base removed from V and 1 base from J, the gap between germline ends came to 11 bases. The CDR3 covers 15 residues. Germline V gene sequence: CDR1 LNHDA, CDR2 SQIVND (reference sequence). The CDR3 here is CASSIGQAASYEQYF. The CDR3 DNA reads as TGTGCCAGTAGTATAGGGCAGGCCGCATCCTACGAGCAGTACTTC.

The J gene is TRBJ2-3, the V gene TRBV3-1 (or the pseudogene TRBV3-2), with 10 positions matching TRBD2. Germline lookup yields CDR1 LGHDT and CDR2 YNNKEL (reference sequence). With V trimmed by 2 bases and J by 6 bases, 8 bases remained unmatched. CDR3 size: 16 residues. In nucleotides, the CDR3 is TGTGCCAGCAGCCAACAGGGACTAGCGTCGTCGGATACGCAGTATTTT. Amino acid sequence: CASSQQGLASSDTQYF.

The chain links TRBV18 to TRBJ2-7, with 7 positions matching TRBD1. Germline loops: CDR1 KGHSH, CDR2 LQKENI. The CDR3 is 14 amino acids. Trimming at V came to 3 bases and at J to 2 bases, leaving 4 bases not matched to a gene. DNA of the CDR3: TGTGCCAGCTCACCCCAGGACAGGCCCTACGAGCAGTACTTC. It yields the protein CASSPQDRPYEQYF.